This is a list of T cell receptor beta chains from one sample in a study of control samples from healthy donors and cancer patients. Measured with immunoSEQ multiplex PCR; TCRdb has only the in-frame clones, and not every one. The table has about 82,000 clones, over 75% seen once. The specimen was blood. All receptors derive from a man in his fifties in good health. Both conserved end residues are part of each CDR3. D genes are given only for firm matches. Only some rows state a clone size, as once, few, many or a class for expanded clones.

TGTGCCAGCAGTGACAGGCAGACCTACGAGCAGTACTTC CASSDRQTYEQYF TRBJ2-7 TRBV6-1 - -
TGTGCCAGCAGTTTAGGGGGTGGAAACACCATATATTTT CASSLGGGNTIYF TRBJ1-3 TRBV27 once -
TGTGCCAGCAGCGTAGGTGGGGTTAATCCCTACGAGCAGTACTTC CASSVGGVNPYEQYF TRBJ2-7 TRBV9 - -
TGTGCCAGCAGTGAGCGGGGTAGTCAGTATTTT CASSERGSQYF TRBJ2-3 TRBV7-2 - TRBD2
TGTGCCAGCAGAACCCGAGCGGGGGGAGATACGCAGTATTTT CASRTRAGGDTQYF TRBJ2-3 TRBV6-6 - TRBD2
TGCAGCGTCGTCCTAGCAGGGCTAAACACTGAAGCTTTCTTT CSVVLAGLNTEAFF TRBJ1-1 TRBV29-1 - -
TGTGCCAGCAGCAAACCCTATCGACAGTATAGCAATCAGCCCCAGCATTTT CASSKPYRQYSNQPQHF TRBJ1-5 TRBV21-1 - -
TGTGCCAGCAGCTTGACGGACAGGGCGAGCACAGATACGCAGTATTTT CASSLTDRASTDTQYF TRBJ2-3 TRBV7-9 - TRBD1
TGTGCCAGCAGTTACGGGCAGGGGGCATCAGATACGCAGTATTTT CASSYGQGASDTQYF TRBJ2-3 TRBV6-2/TRBV6-3 - TRBD1
TGTGCCACCAGTGACCCCCGAGGGGGGCTTCAGCCCCAGCATTTT CATSDPRGGLQPQHF TRBJ1-5 TRBV24-1 - -